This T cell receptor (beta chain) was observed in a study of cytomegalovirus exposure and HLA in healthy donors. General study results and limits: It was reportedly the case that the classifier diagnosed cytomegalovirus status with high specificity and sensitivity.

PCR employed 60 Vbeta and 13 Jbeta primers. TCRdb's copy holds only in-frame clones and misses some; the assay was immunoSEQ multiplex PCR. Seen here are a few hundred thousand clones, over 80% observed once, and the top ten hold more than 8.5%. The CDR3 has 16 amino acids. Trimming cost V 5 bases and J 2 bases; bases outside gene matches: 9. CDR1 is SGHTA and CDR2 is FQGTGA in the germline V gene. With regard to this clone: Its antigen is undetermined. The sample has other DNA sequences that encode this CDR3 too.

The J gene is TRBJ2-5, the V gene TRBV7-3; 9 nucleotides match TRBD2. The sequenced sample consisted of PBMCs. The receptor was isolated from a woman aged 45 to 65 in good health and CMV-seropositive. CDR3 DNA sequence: TGTGCCAGCAGCCCCGGCCTGGCGGGGGGGCAAGAGACCCAGTACTTC. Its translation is CASSPGLAGGQETQYF.